At least ten counts were recorded for the clone carrying this T cell receptor beta chain. The sorting of naive CD8 T cells used the CD8+CD4-CCR7+CD45RA+ phenotype. CDR3 length: 16 amino acids. The ends were cut back, 4 bases at V and 0 bases at J, with 13 bases in the middle. Per the germline V gene, CDR1 is MGHRA and CDR2 is YSYEKL. The source of the sample is a study of molecular identifiers for immune sequencing clone quantification. TCRdb redid the calling of the PCR reads with MiXCR, one entry per CDR3 protein. The table records over 300,000 distinct CDR3 sequences, about 23% of them present only once.

The rearrangement links TRBV4-1 to TRBJ2-1; no definite D call. The material sequenced was naive CD8+ T cells from blood, with Jurkat cell RNA spiked in. Subset of the sample: FACS-sorted CD8+CD4-CCR7+CD45RA+ naive T cells. The TCR was taken from a human donor in good health. Some libraries in this study had Jurkat cell RNA spiked in. CDR3 residues: CASSPVQYSSYNEQFF. The CDR3 nucleotides read TGCGCCAGCAGCCCAGTCCAGTATAGCTCCTACAATGAGCAGTTCTTC.